Sequencing of this T cell receptor (beta chain) was carried out in a study of blood T cell repertoires in COVID-19. In the study overall: COVID-19 samples collected from the United States, Italy and Spain covered acute and convalescent phases. PBMCs, B-cell-depleted T cells, or T cells were the source of the cDNA or gDNA that made up the material.

As processed by the authors: It was from reference gene primer amplification that nucleated cell counts were estimated. Repertoires were generated with immunoSEQ multiplex PCR, while TCRdb's copy carries only in-frame clones and drops some. V and J calls and clone size are those listed in that table; D and trimming were worked out from the DNA. This sample carries about 120,000 clones, approximately 87% of them seen once, and the ten largest clones take about 3.8%. Per germline, CDR1 MNHEY and CDR2 SMNVEV (reference sequence). V was trimmed by 5 bases and J by 6 bases, leaving 17 bases between them. The CDR3 runs 15 residues.

The chain uses TRBV27 and TRBJ1-5, with a weak D call TRBD1 (5 bases). This TCR came from a man in his sixties with acute or convalescent COVID-19. Sequencing was performed on peripheral blood. The chain's CDR3 is CASSLRSGGGQPQHF. CDR3 in DNA: TGTGCCAGCAGTCTTCGTAGCGGGGGGGGTCAGCCCCAGCATTTT.